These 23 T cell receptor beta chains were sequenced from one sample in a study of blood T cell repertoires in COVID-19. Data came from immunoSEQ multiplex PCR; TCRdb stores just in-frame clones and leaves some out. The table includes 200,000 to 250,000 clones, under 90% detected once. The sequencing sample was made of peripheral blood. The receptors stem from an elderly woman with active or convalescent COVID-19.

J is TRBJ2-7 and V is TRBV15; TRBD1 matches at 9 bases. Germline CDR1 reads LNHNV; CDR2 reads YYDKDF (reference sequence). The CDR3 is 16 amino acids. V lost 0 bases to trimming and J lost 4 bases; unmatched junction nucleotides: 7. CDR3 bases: TGTGCCACCAGCAGAGATTCCGGGACAGGGTGGTACGAGCAGTACTTC. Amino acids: CATSRDSGTGWYEQYF.

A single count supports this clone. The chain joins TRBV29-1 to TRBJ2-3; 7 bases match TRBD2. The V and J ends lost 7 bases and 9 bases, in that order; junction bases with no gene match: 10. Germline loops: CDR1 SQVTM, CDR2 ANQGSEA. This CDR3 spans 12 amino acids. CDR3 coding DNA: TGCAGCGGGCGGGACTACTCAAAGACGCAGTATTTT. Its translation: CSGRDYSKTQYF.

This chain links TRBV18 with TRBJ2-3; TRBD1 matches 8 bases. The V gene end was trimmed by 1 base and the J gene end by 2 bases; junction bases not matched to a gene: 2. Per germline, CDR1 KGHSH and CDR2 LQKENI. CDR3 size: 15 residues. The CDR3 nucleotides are TGTGCCAGCTCACCACTGGGACAGGTCACAGATACGCAGTATTTT. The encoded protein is CASSPLGQVTDTQYF.

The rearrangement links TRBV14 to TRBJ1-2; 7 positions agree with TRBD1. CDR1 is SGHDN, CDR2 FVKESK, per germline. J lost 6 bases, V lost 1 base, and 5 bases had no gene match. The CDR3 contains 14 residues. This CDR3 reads CASSQADRVNGYTF. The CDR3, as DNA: TGTGCCAGCAGCCAAGCTGACAGGGTTAATGGCTACACCTTC.

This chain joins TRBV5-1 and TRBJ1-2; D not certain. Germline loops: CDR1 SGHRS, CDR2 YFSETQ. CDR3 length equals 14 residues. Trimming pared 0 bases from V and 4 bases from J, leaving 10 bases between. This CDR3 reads CASSLEQQSYGYTF. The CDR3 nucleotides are TGCGCCAGCAGCTTGGAACAGCAGTCCTATGGCTACACCTTC.

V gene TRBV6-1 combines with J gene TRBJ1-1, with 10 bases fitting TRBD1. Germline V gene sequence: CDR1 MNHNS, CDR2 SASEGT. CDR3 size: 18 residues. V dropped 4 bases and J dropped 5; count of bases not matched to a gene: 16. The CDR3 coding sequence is TGTGCCAGCAGTGCCCCTCCGCGACCGGGACAGGGGAGAACTGAAGCTTTCTTT. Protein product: CASSAPPRPGQGRTEAFF.

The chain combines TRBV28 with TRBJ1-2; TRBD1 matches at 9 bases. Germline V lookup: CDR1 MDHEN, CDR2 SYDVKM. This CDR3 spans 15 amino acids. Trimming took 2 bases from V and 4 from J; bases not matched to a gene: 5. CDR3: CASSLGVTGGYGYTF. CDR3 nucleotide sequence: TGTGCCAGCAGTTTAGGGGTGACAGGGGGCTATGGCTACACCTTC.

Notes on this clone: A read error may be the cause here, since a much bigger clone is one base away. The chain's CDR3 is CASSLGRAGNTIYF. In DNA, the CDR3 is TGTGCCAGCAGTTTAGGCAGGGCTGGAAACACCATATATTTT. This chain joins TRBV27 and TRBJ1-3, with D possibly matching TRBD1 (5 bases). The CDR3 is 14 residues long. Germline assignment: CDR1 MNHEY and CDR2 SMNVEV (reference sequence). Trimming left V 2 bases short and J 2 bases short, with 7 bases between.

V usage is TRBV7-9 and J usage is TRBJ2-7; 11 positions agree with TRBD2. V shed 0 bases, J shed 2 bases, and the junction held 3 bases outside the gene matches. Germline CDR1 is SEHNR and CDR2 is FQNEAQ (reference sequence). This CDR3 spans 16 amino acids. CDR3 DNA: TGTGCCAGCAGCTTAGCGCTAGCGGGGGGAACCTACGAGCAGTACTTC. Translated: CASSLALAGGTYEQYF.

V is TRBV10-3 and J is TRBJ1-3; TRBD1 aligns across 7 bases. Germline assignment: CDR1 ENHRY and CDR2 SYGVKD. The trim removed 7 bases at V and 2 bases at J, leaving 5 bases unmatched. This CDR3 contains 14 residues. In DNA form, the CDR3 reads TGTGCCATCACTGGGACAGTGACTGGAAACACCATATATTTT. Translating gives CAITGTVTGNTIYF.

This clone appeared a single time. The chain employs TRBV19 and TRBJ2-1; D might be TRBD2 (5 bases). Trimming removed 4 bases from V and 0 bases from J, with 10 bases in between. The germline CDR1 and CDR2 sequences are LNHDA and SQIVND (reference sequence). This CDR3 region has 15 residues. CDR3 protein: CASSKSGRSYNEQFF. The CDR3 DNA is TGTGCCAGTAGTAAGAGCGGCCGCTCCTACAATGAGCAGTTCTTC.

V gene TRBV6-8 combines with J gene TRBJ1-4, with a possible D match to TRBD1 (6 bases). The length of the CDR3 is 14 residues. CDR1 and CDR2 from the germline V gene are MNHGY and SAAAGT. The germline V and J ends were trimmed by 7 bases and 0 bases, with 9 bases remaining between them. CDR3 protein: CASIDRPTNEKLFF. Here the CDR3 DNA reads TGTGCCAGCATTGACAGGCCAACTAATGAAAAACTGTTTTTT.

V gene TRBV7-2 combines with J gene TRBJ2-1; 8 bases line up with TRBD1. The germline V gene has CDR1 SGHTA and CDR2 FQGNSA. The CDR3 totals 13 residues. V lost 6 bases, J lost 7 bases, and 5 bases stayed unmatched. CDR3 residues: CASSQGAVNEQFF. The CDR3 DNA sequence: TGTGCCAGCAGTCAGGGGGCGGTGAATGAGCAGTTCTTC.

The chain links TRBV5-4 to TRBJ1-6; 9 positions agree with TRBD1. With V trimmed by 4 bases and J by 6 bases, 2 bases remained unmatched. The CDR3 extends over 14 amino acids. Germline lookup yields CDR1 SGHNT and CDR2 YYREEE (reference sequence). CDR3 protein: CASSADRGNSPLHF. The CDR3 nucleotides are TGTGCCAGCAGCGCGGACAGGGGTAATTCACCCCTCCACTTT.

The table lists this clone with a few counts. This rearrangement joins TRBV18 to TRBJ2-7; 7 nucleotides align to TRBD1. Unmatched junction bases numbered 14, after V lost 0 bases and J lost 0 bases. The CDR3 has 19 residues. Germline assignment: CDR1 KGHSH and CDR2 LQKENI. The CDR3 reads CASSPPNPGQAESSYEQYF. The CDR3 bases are TGTGCCAGCTCACCACCCAACCCTGGACAGGCCGAAAGCTCCTACGAGCAGTACTTC.

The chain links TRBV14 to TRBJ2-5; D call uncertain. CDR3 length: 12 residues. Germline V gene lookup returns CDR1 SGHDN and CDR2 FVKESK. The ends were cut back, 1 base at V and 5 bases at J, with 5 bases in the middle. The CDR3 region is CASSQVRETQYF. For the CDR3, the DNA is TGTGCCAGCAGCCAAGTCAGGGAGACCCAGTACTTC.

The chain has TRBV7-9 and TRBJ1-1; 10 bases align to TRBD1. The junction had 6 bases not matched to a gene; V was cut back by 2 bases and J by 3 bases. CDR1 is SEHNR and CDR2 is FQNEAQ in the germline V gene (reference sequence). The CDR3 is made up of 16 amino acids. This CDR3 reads CASSLWGQGSYTEAFF. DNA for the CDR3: TGTGCCAGCAGCTTATGGGGACAGGGGTCCTACACTGAAGCTTTCTTT. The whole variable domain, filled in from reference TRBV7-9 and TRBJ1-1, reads DTGVSQNPRHKITKRGQNVTFRCDPISEHNRLYWYRQTLGQGPEFLTYFQNEAQLEKSRLLSDRFSAERPKGSFSTLEIQRTEQGDSAMYLCASSLWGQGSYTEAFFGQGTRLTVV.

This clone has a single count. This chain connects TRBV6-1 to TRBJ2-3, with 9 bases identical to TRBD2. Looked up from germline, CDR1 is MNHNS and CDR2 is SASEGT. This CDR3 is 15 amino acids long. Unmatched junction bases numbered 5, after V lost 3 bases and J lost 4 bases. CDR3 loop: CASSERGGRPDTQYF. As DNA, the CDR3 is TGTGCCAGCAGTGAGCGGGGGGGCCGACCAGATACGCAGTATTTT.

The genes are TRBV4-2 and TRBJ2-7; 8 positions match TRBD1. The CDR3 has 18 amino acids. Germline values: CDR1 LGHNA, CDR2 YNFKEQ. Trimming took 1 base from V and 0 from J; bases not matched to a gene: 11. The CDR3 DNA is TGTGCCAGCAGCCAAGTGGACAGGGCAGCTACCTCCTCCTACGAGCAGTACTTC. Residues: CASSQVDRAATSSYEQYF.

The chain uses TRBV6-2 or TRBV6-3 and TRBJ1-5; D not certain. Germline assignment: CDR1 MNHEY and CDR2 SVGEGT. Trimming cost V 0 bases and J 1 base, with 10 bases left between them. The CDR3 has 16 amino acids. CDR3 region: CASSYSRRRSNQPQHF. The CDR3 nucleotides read TGTGCCAGCAGTTACTCTAGGAGGAGAAGCAATCAGCCCCAGCATTTT.

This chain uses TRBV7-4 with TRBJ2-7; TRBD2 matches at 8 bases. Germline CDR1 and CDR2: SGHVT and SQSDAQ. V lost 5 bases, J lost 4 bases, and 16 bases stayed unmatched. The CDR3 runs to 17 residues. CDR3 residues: CASSPGVPKRESYEQYF. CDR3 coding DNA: TGTGCCAGCAGCCCCGGGGTCCCTAAGCGGGAGTCTTACGAGCAGTACTTC. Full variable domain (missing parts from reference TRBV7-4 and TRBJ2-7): GAGVSQSPRYKVAKRGRDVALRCDSISGHVTLYWYRQTLGQGSEVLTYSQSDAQRDKSGRPSGRFSAERPERSVSTLKIQRTEQGDSAVYLCASSPGVPKRESYEQYFGPGTRLTVT.

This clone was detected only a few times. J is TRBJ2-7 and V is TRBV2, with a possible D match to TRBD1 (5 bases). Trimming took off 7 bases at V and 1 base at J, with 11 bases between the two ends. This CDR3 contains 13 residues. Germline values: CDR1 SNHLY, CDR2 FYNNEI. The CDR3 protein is CASTRGYSYEQYF. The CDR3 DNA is TGTGCCAGCACAAGGGGATATTCCTACGAGCAGTACTTC.

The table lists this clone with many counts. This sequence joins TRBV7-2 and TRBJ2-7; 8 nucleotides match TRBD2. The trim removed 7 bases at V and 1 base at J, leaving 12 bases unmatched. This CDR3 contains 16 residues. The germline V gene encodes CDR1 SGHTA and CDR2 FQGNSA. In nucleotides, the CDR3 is TGTGCCAGCAACTCAGGCAGCGGGAGAGGGTCCTACGAGCAGTACTTC. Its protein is CASNSGSGRGSYEQYF. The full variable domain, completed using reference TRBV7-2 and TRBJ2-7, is GAGVSQSPSNKVTEKGKDVELRCDPISGHTALYWYRQSLGQGLEFLIYFQGNSAPDKSGLPSDRFSAERTGGSVSTLTIQRTQQEDSAVYLCASNSGSGRGSYEQYFGPGTRLTVT.